This T cell receptor beta chain was recorded in a study of blood T cells in healthy people across ages. Looking at the study overall: About one barcoded TCR beta cDNA was captured per two T cells.

A second PCR of about 7 to 12 cycles used a sample-barcoded 5' primer and a J-beta primer mix. TCRdb itself ran the 5' RACE reads through MiXCR, one entry per CDR3 protein. The data hold roughly 800,000 distinct CDR3 sequences, with less than 70% observed a single time. Findings and caveats of the study: Diversity was higher, and naive CD4+ cells more numerous, in long-lived donors than in aged donors.

Total RNA was isolated from each sample in quantities of at least 6 micrograms. This clonotype was seen only a few times. Antigen unknown. This CDR3 is 17 amino acids long. The sequencing input was blood. The rearrangement links TRBV21-1 to TRBJ2-3; the D call of TRBD2 is as the table states it, not checked on the DNA. TRBV21-1 is a listed pseudogene. This TCR came from a man at least 80 years old in good health. For the CDR3, the DNA is TGTGCCAGCAGCAAAGGGCGGCTAGCAATGGGCTACAGATACGCGTATTTT. It translates to CASSKGRLAMGYRYAYF.